The rows below give T cell receptor beta chains drawn from one sample of a study of T-cell reconstitution after alpha-beta-depleted transplantation in children. Each CDR3 protein gets one entry after TCRdb re-called the PCR reads with MiXCR. Here the sample spans about 400,000 distinct CDR3 sequences, less than 15% being singletons. The sequencing used PBMCs, collected from the stem cell graft. All receptors derive from a human donor who donated a stem cell graft to a child with Fanconi anemia. Both conserved end residues are trimmed from each CDR3.

V: TRBV30
J: TRBJ2-1
CDR3: AWSAGSDEQF

V: TRBV5-1
J: TRBJ1-1
CDR3: ASSSKGQGATEAF

V: TRBV29-1
J: TRBJ2-6
CDR3: SVESVSGANVLT

V: TRBV7-9
J: TRBJ2-5
CDR3: ASSLWTGGIETQY

V: TRBV2
J: TRBJ2-1
CDR3: ASRDRDYEQF

V: TRBV7-6
J: TRBJ2-1
CDR3: ASSLTGGTASYNEQF

V: TRBV5-1
J: TRBJ1-1
CDR3: ASALRRGAGTEAF

V: TRBV12-3/TRBV12-4
J: TRBJ1-1
CDR3: ASTEGGVPEAF

V: TRBV11-2
J: TRBJ2-3
CDR3: ASSLELAGASSTDTQY

V: TRBV5-1
J: TRBJ1-4
CDR3: ASSTGTGFTNEKLF

V: TRBV5-6
J: TRBJ1-2
CDR3: ASSTMDYGYT

V: TRBV5-1
J: TRBJ1-1
CDR3: ASSLQTGRNTEAF

V: TRBV5-1
J: TRBJ2-7
CDR3: ASSSLSGNEQY

V: TRBV29-1
J: TRBJ2-5
CDR3: SVEEQGLSQETQY

V: TRBV4-2
J: TRBJ1-1
CDR3: ASSLGRPYEAF

V: TRBV7-6
J: TRBJ2-5
CDR3: ASSLGVAGVQETQY

V: TRBV7-2
J: TRBJ2-5
CDR3: ASSLSAGGETQY

V: TRBV4-1
J: TRBJ1-5
CDR3: ASSPGRGTNQPQH

V: TRBV15
J: TRBJ1-2
CDR3: ATSRDRGLGFYT

V: TRBV5-6
J: TRBJ1-1
CDR3: ASSQAGAGSTEAF

V: TRBV7-2
J: TRBJ1-5
CDR3: ASSLQQGYSNQPQH

V: TRBV7-8
J: TRBJ1-1
CDR3: ASSLTGLSMNTEAF

V: TRBV3-1
J: TRBJ2-1
CDR3: ASSLTGGRNEQF

V: TRBV3-1
J: TRBJ1-2
CDR3: ASSQDYVAVDYGYT

V: TRBV6-4
J: TRBJ2-1
CDR3: ASQGRSGEQF

V: TRBV5-1
J: TRBJ2-5
CDR3: ASSLVLGNQETQY

V: TRBV14
J: TRBJ2-6
CDR3: ASSQAGTAHSGANVLT

V: TRBV4-2
J: TRBJ2-7
CDR3: ASSHVGGAYEQY

V: TRBV21-1
J: TRBJ1-5
CDR3: AGGSNSNQPQH

V: TRBV6-1
J: TRBJ1-4
CDR3: ASRDAEGTGEKLF

V: TRBV5-8
J: TRBJ1-5
CDR3: ASVRMVNQPQH

V: TRBV5-1
J: TRBJ2-1
CDR3: ASSQKLSSYNEQF

V: TRBV6-5
J: TRBJ1-5
CDR3: ASSYGTHQPQH

V: TRBV5-1
J: TRBJ2-2
CDR3: ASSPLTNTGELF

V: TRBV11-1
J: TRBJ2-5
CDR3: ASSRTSGIRQETQY